The 13 T cell receptor beta chains reported below all come from one sample, sequenced in a study of blood T cell repertoires in COVID-19. The repertoire was sequenced with immunoSEQ multiplex PCR; TCRdb's copy has only in-frame clones and lacks some. The data contain about 300,000 clones, around 90% of them singletons. Sequencing was done on a sample of PBMCs or T cells enriched from blood (not recorded which). The receptors originated from a man aged 60 to 69 who had recovered from COVID-19.

This clone has only one observation. V and J are TRBV7-2 and TRBJ1-2; 7 bases fit TRBD1. The CDR3 is made up of 15 amino acids. Per the germline V gene, CDR1 is SGHTA and CDR2 is FQGNSA. V gave up 1 base and J gave up 1 base; unmatched junction bases: 3. CDR3 coding DNA: TGTGCCAGCAGCTTAGGATCAGGGGGTAACTATGGCTACACCTTC. This codes for CASSLGSGGNYGYTF.

This chain links TRBV5-1 with TRBJ2-6; perhaps TRBD2 as D (6 bases). Trimming cost V 8 bases and J 2 bases, with 11 bases left between them. Germline lookup yields CDR1 SGHRS and CDR2 YFSETQ. The length of the CDR3 is 14 residues. The CDR3 spells CASFPGAGANVLTF. The CDR3 DNA reads as TGCGCCAGTTTCCCGGGGGCTGGGGCCAACGTCCTGACTTTC. The whole variable domain, filled in from reference TRBV5-1 and TRBJ2-6, reads KAGVTQTPRYLIKTRGQQVTLSCSPISGHRSVSWYQQTPGQGLQFLFEYFSETQRNKGNFPGRFSGRQFSNSRSEMNVSTLELGDSALYLCASFPGAGANVLTFGAGSRLTVL.

The chain joins TRBV6-6 to TRBJ2-1, with TRBD2 identical over 14 bases. Looked up from germline, CDR1 is MNHNY and CDR2 is SVGAGI (reference sequence). The CDR3 length is 15 residues. The J segment lost 10 bases and the V segment lost 4 bases, leaving 6 bases of the junction unmatched. CDR3: CASSFGLAGGSEQFF. Written as DNA, the CDR3 is TGTGCCAGCAGTTTCGGACTAGCGGGAGGTAGCGAGCAGTTCTTC.

In this sample, this clone turned up a few times. J is TRBJ2-5 and V is TRBV29-1, with 10 bases fitting TRBD1. The length of the CDR3 is 15 residues. After removal of 7 bases from V and 2 bases from J, the junction contained 10 bases not matched to a gene. Germline loops: CDR1 SQVTM, CDR2 ANQGSEA. The CDR3 reads CSGQRDRGRQETQYF. CDR3 sequence (DNA): TGCAGCGGACAACGGGACAGGGGTCGGCAAGAGACCCAGTACTTC. Full variable domain (remainder filled in from reference TRBV29-1 and TRBJ2-5): SAVISQKPSRDICQRGTSLTIQCQVDSQVTMMFWYRQQPGQSLTLIATANQGSEATYESGFVIDKFPISRPNLTFSTLTVSNMSPEDSSIYLCSGQRDRGRQETQYFGPGTRLLVL.

V is TRBV20-1 and J is TRBJ2-7, with D possibly matching TRBD1 (5 bases). V lost 7 bases and J lost 3, with 22 bases in between. Germline CDR1 is DFQATT and CDR2 is SNEGSKA (reference sequence). The CDR3 loop spans 15 amino acids. The CDR3 coding sequence is TGCAGTGTTAGTGGCGTTGGGGCAGAACACTACGAGCAGTACTTC. Amino acids: CSVSGVGAEHYEQYF.

With respect to this clone: Other DNA variants within this sample encode the same CDR3. CDR3 residues: CASSLGGSYEQYF. In DNA, the CDR3 is TGTGCCAGCAGTTTGGGGGGCTCCTACGAGCAGTACTTC. The chain combines TRBV28 with TRBJ2-7; D may be TRBD2 (6 bases). The CDR3 is 13 residues long. The germline V and J ends were trimmed by 3 bases and 0 bases, with 6 bases remaining between them. Germline V gene lookup returns CDR1 MDHEN and CDR2 SYDVKM.

The J gene is TRBJ2-1, the V gene TRBV7-3; 9 nucleotides line up with TRBD2. V shed 5 bases, J shed 6 bases, and the junction held 11 bases outside the gene matches. The CDR3 is made up of 16 amino acids. Germline V lookup: CDR1 SGHTA, CDR2 FQGTGA. The CDR3 region is CASSTGGRVQANEQFF. The CDR3 bases are TGTGCCAGCAGCACCGGCGGGAGGGTACAAGCCAATGAGCAGTTCTTC.

The V call is TRBV28, the J call TRBJ2-1, with TRBD2 matching over 10 bases. With V trimmed by 6 bases and J by 6 bases, 5 bases remained unmatched. The CDR3 sequence is 14 residues long. CDR1 is MDHEN, CDR2 SYDVKM, per germline. In DNA form, the CDR3 reads TGTGCCAGCAGCGGGAGCGGGAGGGGCAATGAGCAGTTCTTC. Protein sequence: CASSGSGRGNEQFF.

The rearrangement joins TRBV19 to TRBJ1-5; 7 bases align to TRBD1. Germline-derived CDR1 and CDR2 are LNHDA and SQIVND (reference sequence). With V trimmed by 4 bases and J by 0 bases, 6 bases remained unmatched. CDR3 length: 16 amino acids. CDR3 residues: CASSTIAGGSNQPQHF. The CDR3 region has the DNA TGTGCCAGTAGTACAATCGCAGGGGGTAGCAATCAGCCCCAGCATTTT.

This chain connects TRBV19 to TRBJ2-3; 8 positions agree with TRBD2. With 1 base clipped from V and 7 bases from J, the junction kept 10 bases outside the gene matches. The CDR3 contains 16 residues. Germline CDR1 is LNHDA and CDR2 is SQIVND (reference sequence). The CDR3 DNA sequence: TGTGCCAGTAGTATAGCCCCCGGGACTAGAGGACATACGCAGTATTTT. As protein: CASSIAPGTRGHTQYF.

A single count supports this clone. CDR3 region: CASSLVAGGNGAQYF. CDR3 nucleotide sequence: TGCGCCAGCAGCTTGGTGGCAGGGGGGAACGGGGCCCAGTACTTC. This rearrangement joins TRBV5-1 to TRBJ2-5; tentative D call: TRBD1 (7 bases). Germline values: CDR1 SGHRS, CDR2 YFSETQ. The ends were cut back, 0 bases at V and 9 bases at J, with 18 bases in the middle. The CDR3 spans 15 residues.

V gene TRBV14 combines with J gene TRBJ2-7, with D unresolved. Germline V gene data show CDR1 as SGHDN and CDR2 as FVKESK. V dropped 0 bases and J dropped 0 bases, with 3 bases sitting between them. CDR3 length: 13 residues. As DNA, the CDR3 is TGTGCCAGCAGCCAAGACAGCTCCTACGAGCAGTACTTC. Translating it yields CASSQDSSYEQYF. Combining the CDR3 with reference TRBV14 and TRBJ2-7 gives the whole variable domain EAGVTQFPSHSVIEKGQTVTLRCDPISGHDNLYWYRRVMGKEIKFLLHFVKESKQDESGMPNNRFLAERTGGTYSTLKVQPAELEDSGVYFCASSQDSSYEQYFGPGTRLTVT.

This chain links TRBV11-3 with TRBJ2-1; 9 nucleotides match TRBD1. Germline trimming cut 5 bases from V and 0 bases from J; bases unmatched to any gene: 2. Germline CDR1 and CDR2: SGHNT and YENEEA. The CDR3 contains 15 residues. CDR3 bases: TGTGCCAGCAGCCCGGGACAGGGCTCCTACAATGAGCAGTTCTTC. The encoded protein is CASSPGQGSYNEQFF.